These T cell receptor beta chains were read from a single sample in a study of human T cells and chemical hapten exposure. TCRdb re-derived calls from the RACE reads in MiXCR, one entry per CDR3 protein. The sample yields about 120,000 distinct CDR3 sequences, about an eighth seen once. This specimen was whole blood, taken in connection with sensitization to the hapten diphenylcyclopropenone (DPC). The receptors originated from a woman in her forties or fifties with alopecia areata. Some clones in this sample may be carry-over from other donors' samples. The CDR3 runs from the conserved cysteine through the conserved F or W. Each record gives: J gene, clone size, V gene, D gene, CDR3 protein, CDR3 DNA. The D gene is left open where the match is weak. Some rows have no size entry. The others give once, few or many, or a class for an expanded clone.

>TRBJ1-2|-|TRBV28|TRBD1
CASSLKQGDYGYTF
TGTGCCAGCAGTTTAAAACAGGGGGACTATGGCTACACCTTC
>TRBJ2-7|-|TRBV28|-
CASKGLYEQYF
TGTGCCAGCAAGGGGCTCTACGAGCAGTACTTC
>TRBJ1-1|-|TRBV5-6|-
CASSLGIGGVLDTEAFF
TGTGCCAGCAGCTTGGGAATAGGGGGGGTTTTGGACACTGAAGCTTTCTTT
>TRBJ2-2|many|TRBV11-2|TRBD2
CASSSSGSIGELFF
TGTGCCAGCAGCTCTAGCGGGAGCATCGGGGAGCTGTTTTTT
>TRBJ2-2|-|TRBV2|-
CAGKGVVPGELFF
TGTGCCGGCAAAGGGGTCGTTCCCGGGGAGCTGTTTTTT
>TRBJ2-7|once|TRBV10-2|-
CATRPSSSSNSYEQYF
TGCGCCACCCGCCCCTCTTCTAGCAGCAACTCCTACGAGCAGTACTTC
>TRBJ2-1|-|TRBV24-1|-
CATSDLQPGDNEQFF
TGTGCCACCAGTGATTTACAGCCTGGGGACAATGAGCAGTTCTTC
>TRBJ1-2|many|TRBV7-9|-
CASSLIGATALNYGYTF
TGTGCCAGCAGCTTAATAGGGGCGACAGCTCTTAACTATGGCTACACCTTC
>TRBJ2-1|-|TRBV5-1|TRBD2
CARGLAGPRRRNNEQFF
TGCGCCAGAGGACTAGCGGGACCTCGTCGAAGGAACAATGAGCAGTTCTTC
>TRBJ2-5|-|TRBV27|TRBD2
CASSLIASGMETQYF
TGTGCCAGCAGTTTAATAGCTAGCGGGATGGAGACCCAGTACTTC
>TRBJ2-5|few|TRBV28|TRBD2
CASSLGLAEDF
TGTGCCAGCAGTTTAGGACTAGCGGAAGACTTC
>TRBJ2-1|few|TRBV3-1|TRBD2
CASSQDSGSHNEQFF
TGTGCCAGCAGCCAAGATAGCGGGAGCCACAATGAGCAGTTCTTC
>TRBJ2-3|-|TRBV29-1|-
CSVTAIPGSGSDTQYF
TGCAGCGTGACCGCGATCCCAGGATCGGGCTCAGATACGCAGTATTTT
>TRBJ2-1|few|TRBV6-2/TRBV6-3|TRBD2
CASSATSGGNEQFF
TGTGCCAGCAGTGCGACTAGCGGGGGAAATGAGCAGTTCTTC
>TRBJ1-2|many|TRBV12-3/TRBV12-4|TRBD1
CASNNFRGRLYGYTF
TGTGCCAGCAATAATTTCAGGGGGCGACTCTATGGCTACACCTTC
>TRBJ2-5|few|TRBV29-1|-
CSVQWAGRETQYF
TGCAGCGTCCAATGGGCAGGGCGAGAGACCCAGTACTTC
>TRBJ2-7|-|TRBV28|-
CASSFLYEQYF
TGTGCCAGCAGTTTTCTATACGAGCAGTACTTC
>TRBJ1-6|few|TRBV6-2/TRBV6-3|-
CASNVLGNSPLHF
TGTGCCAGCAACGTCTTGGGTAATTCACCCCTCCACTTT
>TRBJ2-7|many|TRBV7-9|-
CASSPSTYEQYF
TGTGCCAGCAGCCCCTCCACCTACGAGCAGTACTTC
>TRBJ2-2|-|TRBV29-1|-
CSVESQGTGELFF
TGCAGCGTTGAGTCACAGGGCACCGGGGAGCTGTTTTTT
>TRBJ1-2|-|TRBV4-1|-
CASSQDPTGPNYGYTF
TGCGCCAGCAGCCAAGATCCTACGGGCCCTAACTATGGCTACACCTTC
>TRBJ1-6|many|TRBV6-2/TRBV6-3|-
CASSYGGLRSPLHF
TGTGCCAGCAGCTATGGGGGTTTGCGGTCACCCCTCCACTTT
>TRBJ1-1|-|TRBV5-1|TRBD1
CASREGAGTEAFF
TGCGCCAGCAGGGAGGGGGCGGGTACTGAAGCTTTCTTT
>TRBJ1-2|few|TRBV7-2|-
CASSWQQNWGTGYTF
TGTGCCAGCAGCTGGCAACAGAATTGGGGAACCGGCTACACCTTC
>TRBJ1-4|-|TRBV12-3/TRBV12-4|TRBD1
CASSDRVANEKLFF
TGTGCCAGCAGTGACAGGGTAGCTAATGAAAAACTGTTTTTT